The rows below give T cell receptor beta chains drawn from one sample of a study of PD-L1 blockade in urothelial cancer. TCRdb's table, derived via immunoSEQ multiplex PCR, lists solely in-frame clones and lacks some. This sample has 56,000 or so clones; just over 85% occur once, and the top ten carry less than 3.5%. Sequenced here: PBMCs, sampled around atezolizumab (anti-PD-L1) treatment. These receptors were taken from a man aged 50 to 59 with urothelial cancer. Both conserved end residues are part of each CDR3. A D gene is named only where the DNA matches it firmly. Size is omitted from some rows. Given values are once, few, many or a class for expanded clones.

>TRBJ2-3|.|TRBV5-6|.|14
TGTGCCAGCAGCTTCGGTCTAGAGGCGGATACGCAGTATTTT
CASSFGLEADTQYF
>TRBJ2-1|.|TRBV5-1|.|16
TGCGCCAGCAGCCTTCGGGTTAGCGGCACCTACAATGAGCAGTTCTTC
CASSLRVSGTYNEQFF
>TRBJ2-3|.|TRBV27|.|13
TGTGCCAGCAGTGCTCGACAGACAGATACGCAGTATTTT
CASSARQTDTQYF
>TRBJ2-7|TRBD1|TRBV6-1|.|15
TGTGCCAGCAGTGAACTACCGGGACAGTTGTACGAGCAGTACTTC
CASSELPGQLYEQYF
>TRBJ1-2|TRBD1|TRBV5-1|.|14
TGCGCCAGCAGCTCAGGGGGCGCTAACTATGGCTACACCTTC
CASSSGGANYGYTF
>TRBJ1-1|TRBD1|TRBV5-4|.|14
TGTGCCAGCAGCTACCCGGGACAGCGGACTGAAGCTTTCTTT
CASSYPGQRTEAFF
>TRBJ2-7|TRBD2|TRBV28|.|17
TGTGCCAGCAGTCTACCGGGACTAGCGGGAGACCGTGGCGAGCAGTACTTC
CASSLPGLAGDRGEQYF
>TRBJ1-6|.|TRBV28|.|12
TGTGCCAGCAGTTTAGTGCGTTCACCCCTCCACTTT
CASSLVRSPLHF
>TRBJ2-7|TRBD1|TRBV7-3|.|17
TGTGCCAGCACGCTAGTAACTAACCGGGACAGGGATCTTGAGCAGTACTTC
CASTLVTNRDRDLEQYF
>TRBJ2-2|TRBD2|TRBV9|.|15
TGTGCCAGCAGCGTAGGGGGGGGTTACACCGGGGAGCTGTTTTTT
CASSVGGGYTGELFF
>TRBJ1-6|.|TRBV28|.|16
TGTGCCAGCAGCCCACCTACCGGACAGATTAATTCACCCCTCCACTTT
CASSPPTGQINSPLHF
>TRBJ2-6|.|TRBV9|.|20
TGTGCCAGCAGCGTACCGGCTGGGGGCAGGGGAGAATCTGGGGCCAACGTCCTGACTTTC
CASSVPAGGRGESGANVLTF
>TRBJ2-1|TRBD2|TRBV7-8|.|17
TGTGCCAGCAGCTTGCTTGGGACTAGCGGGAGTTGGAATGAGCAGTTCTTC
CASSLLGTSGSWNEQFF
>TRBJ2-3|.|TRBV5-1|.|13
TGCGCCAGCAGACTCCGGAGCACAGATACGCAGTATTTT
CASRLRSTDTQYF
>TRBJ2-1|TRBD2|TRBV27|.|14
TGTGCCAGCAGTTTGGGGACTAGTATCACTGAGCAGTTCTTC
CASSLGTSITEQFF
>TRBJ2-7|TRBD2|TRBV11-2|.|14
TGTGCCAGCAGCCCTCGGGGTAGCGGGGCCGAGCAGTACTTC
CASSPRGSGAEQYF
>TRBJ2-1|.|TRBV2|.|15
TGTGCCAGCAGTGTTTCCCAGCGCTTATACAATGAGCAGTTCTTC
CASSVSQRLYNEQFF
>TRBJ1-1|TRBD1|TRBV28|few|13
TGTGCCAGCACCCGGGACAGGGTCACTGAAGCTTTCTTT
CASTRDRVTEAFF
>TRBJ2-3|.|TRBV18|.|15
TGTGCCAGCTCACCGCGCGGGCCCGGCGCAGATACGCAGTATTTT
CASSPRGPGADTQYF
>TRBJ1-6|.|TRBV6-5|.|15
TGTGCCAGCAGTTACTCCAGCTCCTATAATTCACCCCTCCACTTT
CASSYSSSYNSPLHF
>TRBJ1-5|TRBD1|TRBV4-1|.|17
TGCGCCAGCAGCCAAGATGTAGGGGGCTGGGGAAATCAGCCCCAGCATTTT
CASSQDVGGWGNQPQHF
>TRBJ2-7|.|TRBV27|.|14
TGTGCCAGCAGTCCAATAGCCGGGACTTACGAGCAGTACTTC
CASSPIAGTYEQYF
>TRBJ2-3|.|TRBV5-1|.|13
TGCGCCAGCAGCTCTAGAATCGCAGATACGCAGTATTTT
CASSSRIADTQYF
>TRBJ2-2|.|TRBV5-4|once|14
TGTGCCAGCAGCTTCCACAGGGACACCGGGGAGCTGTTTTTT
CASSFHRDTGELFF
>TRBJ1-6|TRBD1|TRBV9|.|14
TGTGCCAGCAGCGTCGGGACAGATAATTCACCCCTCCACTTT
CASSVGTDNSPLHF
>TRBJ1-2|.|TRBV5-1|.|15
TGCGCCAGCAGCTTGGCTGACGGAGCTAACTATGGCTACACCTTC
CASSLADGANYGYTF
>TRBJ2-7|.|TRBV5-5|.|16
TGTGCCAGCAGCTTGGAGTTAGCGAGTAGCTCCTACGAGCAGTACTTC
CASSLELASSSYEQYF
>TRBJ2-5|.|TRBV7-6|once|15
TGTGCCAGCAGCTTAAAAGCAGGGGCTAGGGAGACCCAGTACTTC
CASSLKAGARETQYF
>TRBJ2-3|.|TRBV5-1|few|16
TGCGCCAGCAGCCACGAGGGGGGGCAAGTGCCAGATACGCAGTATTTT
CASSHEGGQVPDTQYF
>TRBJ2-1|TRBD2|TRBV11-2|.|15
TGTGCCAGCAGCTTTGGGGGACTAGCGTTCGATGAGCAGTTCTTC
CASSFGGLAFDEQFF
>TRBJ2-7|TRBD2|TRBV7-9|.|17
TGTGCCAGCAGCTTAGAGGTGCGAGCGGGAGTGTCCTACGAGCAGTACTTC
CASSLEVRAGVSYEQYF
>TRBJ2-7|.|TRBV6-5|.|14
TGTGCCAGCAGTTGGCAGGTCTCCACCTACGAGCAGTACTTC
CASSWQVSTYEQYF
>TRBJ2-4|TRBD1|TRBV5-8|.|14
TGTGCCAGCAGCCGGGACAGGACGGGAAACATTCAGTACTTC
CASSRDRTGNIQYF
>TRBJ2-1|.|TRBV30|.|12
TGTGCCTCGGGGGGCACCTACAATGAGCAGTTCTTC
CASGGTYNEQFF
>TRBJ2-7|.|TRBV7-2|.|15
TGTGCCAGCAGCTCAACGGGTCGCCAAGGCTACGAGCAGTACTTC
CASSSTGRQGYEQYF
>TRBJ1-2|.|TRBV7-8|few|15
TGTGCCAGCAGCTTAGGGGGAGTGCTTCGTTATGGCTACACCTTC
CASSLGGVLRYGYTF
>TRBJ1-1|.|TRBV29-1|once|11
TGCAGCGGGACTAGGGGCACTGAAGCTTTCTTT
CSGTRGTEAFF
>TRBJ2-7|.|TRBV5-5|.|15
TGTGCCAGCAGCCCGGGGGTAGGAGGGTTCTACGAGCAGTACTTC
CASSPGVGGFYEQYF
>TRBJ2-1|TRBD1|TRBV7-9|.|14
TGTGCCAGCAGCGATTGGGACAGGGGTAATGAGCAGTTCTTC
CASSDWDRGNEQFF
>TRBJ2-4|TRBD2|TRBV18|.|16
TGTGCCAGCTCACCGGGACTAGCGGGAGACAAAAACATTCAGTACTTC
CASSPGLAGDKNIQYF